This T cell receptor beta chain was identified during a study of siplizumab effects on memory and regulatory T cells. As concerns this clone: As yet, its antigen is unknown.

Each sample had 9.3 x 10^4 or so TCR templates assayed. Clones were sequenced by immunoSEQ multiplex PCR, and TCRdb holds only the in-frame ones, with some missing. The table lists around 86,000 clones, 94% of them singletons. Findings and limits, study-wide: The Treg-derived share of mappable alloreactive CD4+ clones averaged about 74% with siplizumab and 26.9% in controls. Apparently key alloresponse contributors, naive T cells also seemed more diverse than memory cells. Siplizumab significantly decreased alloreactive sequences from unstimulated CD4+ memory cells.

CDR1 and CDR2 from the germline V gene are MNHEY and SVGAGI. V was clipped by 7 bases and J by 6 bases; unmatched bases: 4. The CDR3 has 13 residues. Sequences were obtained from non-Treg CD4+ T cells sorted from blood. This TCR derives from a human donor in good health. The chain carries TRBV6-5 and TRBJ2-7; 12 positions match TRBD2. CDR3 sequence: CASKRTSGTEQYF. The CDR3 bases are TGTGCCAGCAAAAGGACTAGCGGGACCGAGCAGTACTTC.